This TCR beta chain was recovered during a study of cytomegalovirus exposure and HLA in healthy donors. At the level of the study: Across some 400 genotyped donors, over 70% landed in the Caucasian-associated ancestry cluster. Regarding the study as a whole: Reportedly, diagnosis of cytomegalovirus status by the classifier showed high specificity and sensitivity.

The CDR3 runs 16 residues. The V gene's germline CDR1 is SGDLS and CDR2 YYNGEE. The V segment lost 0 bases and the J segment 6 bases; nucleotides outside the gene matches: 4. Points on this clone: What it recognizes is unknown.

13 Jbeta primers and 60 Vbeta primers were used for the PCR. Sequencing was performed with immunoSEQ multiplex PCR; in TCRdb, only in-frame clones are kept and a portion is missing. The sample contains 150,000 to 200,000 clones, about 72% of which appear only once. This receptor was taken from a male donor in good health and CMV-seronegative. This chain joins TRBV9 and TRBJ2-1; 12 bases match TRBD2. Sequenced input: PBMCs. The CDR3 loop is CASSVVASGGGNEQFF. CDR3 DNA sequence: TGTGCCAGCAGCGTAGTGGCTAGCGGGGGGGGCAATGAGCAGTTCTTC.